Below are 10 T cell receptor beta chains sequenced from a single sample in a study of blood T cell repertoires in COVID-19 (dated by TCRdb to 2019 to 2021). Libraries were prepared through the immunoSEQ multiplex PCR assay. TCRdb retrieved this table from immuneACCESS and kept in-frame rearrangements only. Not all clones are present; in checked studies, unresolved V genes account for under half, and no reason is known for the remainder. The sample table lists roughly 160,000 clones, approximately 83% of them with a count of one. The top ten clones comprise 11% of the sample. The sequenced sample was peripheral blood. These receptors were obtained from a man between 70 and 80 years old with active or convalescent COVID-19.

The rearrangement joins TRBV19 to TRBJ2-2; the D gene is possibly TRBD1 (6 bases). This CDR3 contains 16 residues. Germline V gene data show CDR1 as LNHDA and CDR2 as SQIVND (reference sequence). The ends were cut back, 9 bases at V and 3 bases at J, with 20 bases in the middle. The CDR3 DNA is TGTGCCAGCACTCCCAGGGGCAGGGGATACACCGGGGAGCTGTTTTTT. Amino acids: CASTPRGRGYTGELFF.

This chain uses TRBV11-1 with TRBJ2-1, with D perhaps TRBD1 (5 bases). CDR3 length: 14 amino acids. With 2 bases removed from V and 9 bases from J, the gap between germline ends came to 14 bases. Germline V gene lookup returns CDR1 SGHAT and CDR2 FQDESV (reference sequence). This chain's CDR3 is CASSLQGFDGEQFF. CDR3 DNA sequence: TGTGCCAGCAGCTTACAGGGTTTCGACGGTGAGCAGTTCTTC.

V gene TRBV5-4 combines with J gene TRBJ1-2; 9 bases fit TRBD1. The germline gives CDR1 SGHNT, CDR2 YYREEE (reference sequence). This CDR3 contains 15 residues. The J segment lost 6 bases and the V segment lost 0 bases, leaving 6 bases of the junction unmatched. The CDR3 bases are TGTGCCAGCAGCTTGGGGGGACAGGGTAAAGATGGCTACACCTTC. Amino acid sequence: CASSLGGQGKDGYTF.

This clone has just a few counts. The chain employs TRBV6-5 and TRBJ1-4; 7 bases line up with TRBD1. CDR1 MNHEY and CDR2 SVGAGI come from the germline V gene. The J segment lost 5 bases and the V segment lost 4 bases, leaving 4 bases of the junction unmatched. The CDR3 spans 14 residues. CDR3 nucleotide sequence: TGTGCCAGCAGTTGGGACAGACACAATGAAAAACTGTTTTTT. This translates into CASSWDRHNEKLFF.

This clone appeared a few times. The genes are TRBV29-1 and TRBJ2-1; 7 positions match TRBD2. The germline gives CDR1 SQVTM, CDR2 ANQGSEA. The CDR3 totals 14 residues. V trimming: 7 bases; J trimming: 8 bases; junction bases outside the gene matches: 14. In nucleotides, the CDR3 is TGCAGCGCCAAACCGACACTTAGCGGGCATGAGCAGTTCTTC. Translating gives CSAKPTLSGHEQFF.

This clone has a handful of counts. This chain links TRBV11-2 with TRBJ1-3; no definite D call. Germline CDR1 is SGHAT and CDR2 is FQNNGV. V lost 2 bases and J lost 0, with 11 bases in between. CDR3 length: 16 amino acids. Here the CDR3 reads CASSLIARSSGNTIYF. The CDR3 nucleotides are TGTGCCAGCAGCTTAATTGCCAGAAGCTCTGGAAACACCATATATTTT.

The chain joins TRBV18 to TRBJ1-3; no reliable D call. The germline V gene has CDR1 KGHSH and CDR2 LQKENI. The CDR3 extends over 17 amino acids. V was pared by 3 bases and J by 0 bases, with 15 bases between. DNA of the CDR3: TGTGCCAGCTCACCGCGCGGACTCTCGAGCTCTGGAAACACCATATATTTT. This encodes CASSPRGLSSSGNTIYF.

This clone was seen a few times. The V gene is TRBV3-1 (or the pseudogene TRBV3-2), the J gene TRBJ2-7; the D gene is possibly TRBD1 (5 bases). Germline V gene sequence: CDR1 LGHDT, CDR2 YNNKEL (reference sequence). Trimming removed 3 bases at V and 9 bases at J, with 18 bases between. This CDR3 region has 14 residues. The CDR3 spells CASSQFTGGAGQYF. DNA of the CDR3: TGTGCCAGCAGCCAGTTTACAGGCGGTGCTGGGCAGTACTTC.

The chain's CDR3 is CSAGGPEAFF. CDR3 sequence (DNA): TGCAGCGCCGGTGGGCCTGAAGCTTTCTTT. The V call is TRBV20-1, the J call TRBJ1-1; no definite D call. CDR1 is DFQATT and CDR2 is SNEGSKA in the germline V gene (reference sequence). The CDR3 length is 10 residues.

This chain links TRBV7-8 with TRBJ1-5; D possibly corresponds to TRBD1 (5 bases). The CDR3 sequence is 15 residues long. Trimming cost V 5 bases and J 6 bases, with 17 bases left between them. Germline V gene data show CDR1 as SGHVS and CDR2 as FQNEAQ. This CDR3 is CASSTITGQGQPQHF. The CDR3 nucleotides read TGTGCCAGCAGCACCATCACAGGACAAGGTCAGCCCCAGCATTTT.